These 30 T cell receptor beta chains came from one sample sequenced in a study of Graves' ophthalmopathy and Graves' hyperthyroidism. Amplifying from RNA transcripts, the study obtained TCR beta CDR3 regions. Second-round multiplex PCR followed a first-round RT-PCR using HTBI primers. TCRdb re-analysed the multiplex PCR reads in MiXCR, keeping a single row per CDR3 protein. The table has about 740,000 distinct CDR3 sequences, 40% seen once; the top ten hold roughly 46%. Source material: peripheral blood. These receptors all stem from an adult man with Graves' ophthalmopathy.

The DNA of the CDR3 is TGTGCCGCAACGGGACAGGGTGTCCACGAGCAGTACTTC. Translating gives CAATGQGVHEQYF. This rearrangement joins TRBV2 to TRBJ2-7, with TRBD1 identical over 9 bases. V dropped 11 bases and J dropped 5; count of bases not matched to a gene: 10. Per germline, CDR1 SNHLY and CDR2 FYNNEI. The CDR3 consists of 13 residues.

This clonotype was counted only a few times. V is TRBV5-5 and J is TRBJ1-1; D ambiguous. CDR3 length: 15 residues. Between the trimmed V and J ends, which lost 0 bases and 2 bases, there was a span of 11 bases. Germline assignment: CDR1 SGHKS and CDR2 YYEKEE (reference sequence). This chain's CDR3 is CASSLGRNINTEAFF. CDR3 sequence (DNA): TGTGCCAGCAGCTTGGGCAGGAATATCAACACTGAAGCTTTCTTT. Using reference TRBV5-5 and TRBJ1-1 for the parts outside the CDR3, the full variable domain is DAGVTQSPTHLIKTRGQQVTLRCSPISGHKSVSWYQQVLGQGPQFIFQYYEKEERGRGNFPDRFSARQFPNYSSELNVNALLLGDSALYLCASSLGRNINTEAFFGQGTRLTVV.

This clonotype was found many times. A read error may produce the germline difference seen at one junction end. The chain links TRBV24-1 to TRBJ1-5; 8 nucleotides align to TRBD1. CDR1 KGHDR and CDR2 SFDVKD come from the germline V gene. The CDR3 is made up of 20 amino acids. The CDR3 DNA sequence: TGTGCCAGCAGTTTACCCAGAACAAGACAGGGGACGTGGCGCAATCAGCCCCAGCATTTT. Translated, it gives CASSLPRTRQGTWRNQPQHF.

This CDR3 reads CASIGQGDSYNSPLHF. In DNA, the CDR3 is TGTGCCAGCATCGGACAGGGGGACTCCTATAATTCACCCCTCCACTTT. The chain couples TRBV25-1 to TRBJ1-6, with 10 nucleotides matching TRBD1. J lost 0 bases, V lost 7 bases, and 3 bases had no gene match. The CDR3 consists of 16 residues. CDR1 is MGHDK, CDR2 SYGVNS, per germline.

This clonotype was seen repeatedly, ten times or more. The chain joins TRBV20-1 to TRBJ1-5; tentatively, D is TRBD1 (6 bases). Trimming left V 5 bases short and J 0 bases short, with 14 bases between. This CDR3 comprises 15 residues. The germline gives CDR1 DFQATT, CDR2 SNEGSKA (reference sequence). CDR3 DNA sequence: TGCAGTGCTGTGGGACAATTGAATAGCAATCAGCCCCAGCATTTT. It encodes CSAVGQLNSNQPQHF.

The table lists this clonotype with many counts. The genes are TRBV25-1 and TRBJ1-2; D possibly corresponds to TRBD1 (6 bases). The CDR3 consists of 14 residues. The germline gives CDR1 MGHDK, CDR2 SYGVNS. The V and J ends lost 4 bases and 6 bases respectively, with 15 bases between them. CDR3 sequence: CASSASRGANGYTF. In nucleotides, the CDR3 is TGTGCCAGCAGTGCCTCCCGGGGGGCTAATGGCTACACCTTC.

The chain couples TRBV24-1 to TRBJ1-5, with 11 bases fitting TRBD1. V gave up 5 bases and J gave up 7 bases; unmatched junction bases: 9. The length of the CDR3 is 16 residues. Germline V gene lookup returns CDR1 KGHDR and CDR2 SFDVKD. CDR3 nucleotide sequence: TGTGCCACCAGTGCCATCGGGACAGGGGGTCGGCAGCCCCAGCATTTT. Protein sequence: CATSAIGTGGRQPQHF.

This chain links TRBV5-5 with TRBJ1-1; D is perhaps TRBD1 (5 bases). This CDR3 comprises 14 residues. Trimming stripped 4 bases from V and 0 bases from J, with 10 bases between. Germline V gene lookup returns CDR1 SGHKS and CDR2 YYEKEE (reference sequence). CDR3 in amino acids: CASSLRGLNTEAFF. Here the CDR3 DNA reads TGTGCCAGCAGCCTAAGGGGTCTGAACACTGAAGCTTTCTTT.

This clonotype came up a few times. This rearrangement joins TRBV6-4 to TRBJ1-3, with unresolved D. The CDR3 spans 16 residues. From germline, CDR1 is MRHNA and CDR2 SNTAGT. Trimming took off 3 bases at V and 1 base at J, with 13 bases between the two ends. CDR3 nucleotides: TGTGCCAGCAGTGAAGCTCCGGACTCATCTGGAAACACCATATATTTT. It yields the protein CASSEAPDSSGNTIYF.

CDR3 sequence (DNA): TGTGCCAGCAGTTTAGCGCATGATTCGGCCCTGTACTTC. Residues: CASSLAHDSALYF. The J gene is TRBJ2-7, the V gene TRBV12-3 or TRBV12-4; no definite D call. The V gene lost 0 bases and the J gene lost 12 bases, with 15 bases spanning the gap. This CDR3 comprises 13 residues.

The chain combines TRBV20-1 with TRBJ1-5, with D possibly matching TRBD1 (5 bases). Germline CDR1 is DFQATT and CDR2 is SNEGSKA (reference sequence). There are 16 residues in the CDR3. Trimming cost V 5 bases and J 1 base, with 18 bases left between them. CDR3 coding DNA: TGCAGTGCTCAACAATTGGGGGGATTCAGCAATCAGCCCCAGCATTTT. Translating it yields CSAQQLGGFSNQPQHF.

This clonotype was observed a few times. An end of the junction does not agree with germline; a read error may underlie this. DNA for the CDR3: TGCGCCAGCAGCCAAGATCCAGGGGGCTCCTACGAGCAGTACTTC. It codes for CASSQDPGGSYEQYF. This chain uses TRBV11-2 with TRBJ2-7; 7 positions agree with TRBD1. The CDR3 loop spans 15 amino acids. CDR1 is SGHAT, CDR2 FQNNGV, per germline.

The CDR3: CASSSTPSYEQYF. CDR3 coding DNA: TGTGCCAGCAGTTCGACACCGTCCTACGAGCAGTACTTC. The V call is TRBV28, the J call TRBJ2-7; no definite D call. Germline V CDR1 and CDR2: MDHEN, SYDVKM. With 4 bases removed from V and 1 base from J, the gap between germline ends came to 8 bases. The CDR3 runs 13 residues.

The sample holds many counts of this clonotype. V and J are TRBV12-3 or TRBV12-4 and TRBJ2-5; D not resolved. Trimming cost V 6 bases and J 1 base, with 15 bases left between them. The CDR3 length is 15 residues. This CDR3 is CASSPDPYRQETQYF. In nucleotides, the CDR3 is TGTGCCAGCAGCCCGGACCCCTATCGCCAAGAGACCCAGTACTTC.

V gene TRBV5-1 combines with J gene TRBJ2-3; 8 bases are shared with TRBD2. The V gene end was trimmed by 0 bases and the J gene end by 5 bases; junction bases not matched to a gene: 11. CDR1 and CDR2 from the germline V gene are SGHRS and YFSETQ. The CDR3 has 17 amino acids. CDR3 amino acids: CASSLVSDGRAQDTQYF. In nucleotides, the CDR3 is TGCGCCAGCAGCTTGGTTTCGGACGGGAGGGCCCAAGATACGCAGTATTTT. Full variable domain (remainder filled in from reference TRBV5-1 and TRBJ2-3): KAGVTQTPRYLIKTRGQQVTLSCSPISGHRSVSWYQQTPGQGLQFLFEYFSETQRNKGNFPGRFSGRQFSNSRSEMNVSTLELGDSALYLCASSLVSDGRAQDTQYFGPGTRLTVL.

The table lists this clonotype with many counts. The rearrangement joins TRBV20-1 to TRBJ2-7; D unclear. Germline assignment: CDR1 DFQATT and CDR2 SNEGSKA (reference sequence). The CDR3 totals 13 residues. V dropped 1 base and J dropped 7 bases, with 14 bases sitting between them. Here the CDR3 DNA reads TGCAGTGCTAGAGGCCCCATAACTGGTGAGCAGTACTTC. It yields the protein CSARGPITGEQYF.

This clonotype has at least ten counts. The chain joins TRBV9 to TRBJ1-6; TRBD1 agrees at 9 bases. J lost 8 bases, V lost 6 bases, and 6 bases had no gene match. The V gene's germline CDR1 is SGDLS and CDR2 YYNGEE. CDR3 length equals 14 residues. CDR3: CASKQGANDSPLHF. CDR3 DNA sequence: TGTGCCAGCAAACAGGGGGCGAATGATTCACCCCTCCACTTT.

This rearrangement joins TRBV7-2 to TRBJ1-2; D might be TRBD1 (5 bases). Germline V gives CDR1 SGHTA, CDR2 FQGNSA. Trimming removed 5 bases from V and 6 bases from J, with 16 bases in between. The CDR3 has 14 residues. The CDR3 DNA sequence: TGTGCCAGCAGCCAGAGACAGCCAATAGATGGCTACACCTTC. It is translated as CASSQRQPIDGYTF.

As regards this clonotype: A read error is possible here, since a much larger clone lies one base away. CDR3 amino acids: CSVTSGNTIYF. The CDR3 region has the DNA TGCAGCGTCACTTCTGGAAACACCATATATTTT. The gene calls are TRBV29-1 and TRBJ1-3; D gene unclear. Per germline, CDR1 SQVTM and CDR2 ANQGSEA. CDR3 length: 11 amino acids. V was shortened by 6 bases and J by 1 base, with 4 bases between the two germline ends. Full variable domain (outside the CDR3, taken from reference TRBV29-1 and TRBJ1-3): SAVISQKPSRDICQRGTSLTIQCQVDSQVTMMFWYRQQPGQSLTLIATANQGSEATYESGFVIDKFPISRPNLTFSTLTVSNMSPEDSSIYLCSVTSGNTIYFGEGSWLTVV.

This clonotype was recorded once. Since no conserved phenylalanine or tryptophan closes the CDR3, a read error is the likely cause. The DNA is omitted, as the CDR3 cannot be located on it reliably, and the CDR3 follows TCRdb's listing. The chain links TRBV2 to TRBJ1-1; TRBD1, the D gene given by the table, was not confirmed from the DNA. Germline lookup yields CDR1 SNHLY and CDR2 FYNNEI. The CDR3 contains 10 residues when both ends are counted. CDR3 sequence reads: CASGGGGAYY.

Ten or more counts support this clonotype. The rearrangement joins TRBV7-8 to TRBJ1-1; D gene uncertain. The V gene lost 4 bases and the J gene lost 5 bases, with 17 bases spanning the gap. CDR1 and CDR2 (germline): SGHVS, FQNEAQ. This CDR3 spans 15 amino acids. The CDR3 coding sequence is TGTGCCAGCAGCTCCGTACTCGGCCCGGGGACTGAAGCTTTCTTT. Protein product: CASSSVLGPGTEAFF. Full variable domain (remainder filled in from reference TRBV7-8 and TRBJ1-1): GAGVSQSPRYKVAKRGQDVALRCDPISGHVSLFWYQQALGQGPEFLTYFQNEAQLDKSGLPSDRFFAERPEGSVSTLKIQRTQQEDSAVYLCASSSVLGPGTEAFFGQGTRLTVV.

This clonotype was detected many times. The chain couples TRBV7-8 to TRBJ1-3; D gene unclear. The germline V gene encodes CDR1 SGHVS and CDR2 FQNEAQ. The V end lost 5 bases, the J end lost 1 base, and 15 bases lay between the germline ends. The CDR3 runs to 16 residues. The CDR3: CASSLSADASGNTIYF. Written as DNA, the CDR3 is TGTGCCAGCAGCCTCTCGGCCGACGCGTCTGGAAACACCATATATTTT.

There are a few counts of this clonotype. The CDR3 loop reads CASRHGTPNTEAFF. Written as DNA, the CDR3 is TGTGCCAGCAGACATGGGACTCCGAACACTGAAGCTTTCTTT. The chain has TRBV3-1 and TRBJ1-1, with a weak D call TRBD1 (5 bases). The CDR3 is made up of 14 amino acids. The V gene's germline CDR1 is LGHDT and CDR2 YNNKEL (reference sequence). Deletions cut 6 bases from V and 1 base from J, with 12 bases between.

There are many counts of this clonotype. Mismatch with germline at one junction end may stem from a read error. The rearrangement links TRBV7-7 to TRBJ2-7; 7 positions match TRBD2. Germline V gene lookup returns CDR1 SSHAT and CDR2 FNYEAQ (reference sequence). The CDR3 contains 13 residues. CDR3 protein: CASSAGRGYEQYF. CDR3 in DNA: TGTGCTAGCAGCGCGGGGAGGGGCTACGAGCAGTACTTC.

This clonotype was seen many times. The rearrangement joins TRBV7-9 to TRBJ1-1; 7 bases agree with TRBD1. This CDR3 has 13 amino acids. Per germline, CDR1 SEHNR and CDR2 FQNEAQ (reference sequence). Losses at the gene ends were 2 bases for V and 6 bases for J; bases not matched to a gene: 3. CDR3 protein: CASSLRTGAEAFF. The CDR3, as DNA: TGTGCCAGCAGCTTAAGGACAGGAGCTGAAGCTTTCTTT.

V and J are TRBV29-1 and TRBJ2-5; TRBD2 aligns across 10 bases. The germline V gene has CDR1 SQVTM and CDR2 ANQGSEA. The CDR3 consists of 17 residues. V lost 0 bases and J lost 5; bases outside the gene matches: 12. The DNA for the CDR3 is TGCAGCGTTGAAGATGCTGTCCTAGCGGGAGTCAATGAGACCCAGTACTTC. As protein: CSVEDAVLAGVNETQYF.

J is TRBJ1-2 and V is TRBV25-1, with TRBD1 matching over 10 bases. The germline V gene encodes CDR1 MGHDK and CDR2 SYGVNS. This CDR3 spans 14 amino acids. CDR3 loop: CARETGGEWDGYTF. The CDR3 DNA is TGTGCGCGCGAGACAGGGGGCGAATGGGATGGCTACACCTTC.

The chain combines TRBV20-1 with TRBJ2-7; TRBD2 agrees at 12 bases. The germline V gene has CDR1 DFQATT and CDR2 SNEGSKA (reference sequence). J gave up 6 bases and V 4 bases, and 10 bases lay outside the gene matches. The CDR3 spans 15 residues. The CDR3 DNA reads as TGCAGTGCTATCCACGGACTAGCGGGATTTCTCGAGCAGTACTTC. Its translation: CSAIHGLAGFLEQYF.

There are a few counts of this clonotype. The gene calls are TRBV2 and TRBJ1-6; the match to TRBD1 covers 7 bases. Germline V gene sequence: CDR1 SNHLY, CDR2 FYNNEI. The CDR3 is made up of 14 amino acids. Trimming took 6 bases from V and 7 from J; bases not matched to a gene: 6. CDR3 sequence reads: CASRKGAGNSPLHF. For the CDR3, the DNA is TGTGCCAGCAGGAAGGGGGCTGGGAATTCACCCCTCCACTTT. Full variable domain (outside the CDR3, taken from reference TRBV2 and TRBJ1-6): EPEVTQTPSHQVTQMGQEVILRCVPISNHLYFYWYRQILGQKVEFLVSFYNNEISEKSEIFDDQFSVERPDGSNFTLKIRSTKLEDSAMYFCASRKGAGNSPLHFGNGTRLTVT.

This clonotype was seen at least ten times. This chain links TRBV7-9 with TRBJ2-6; the D gene is possibly TRBD1 (6 bases). The CDR3 runs to 16 residues. Between the trimmed V and J ends, which lost 2 bases and 2 bases, there was a span of 10 bases. Germline V gives CDR1 SEHNR, CDR2 FQNEAQ (reference sequence). The CDR3 here is CASSLWTAPGANVLTF. In DNA form, the CDR3 reads TGTGCCAGCAGCTTATGGACAGCCCCTGGGGCCAACGTCCTGACTTTC.